This TCR beta chain was obtained from a study of technical replicates of blood from several donors (dated by TCRdb to the late 2010s). Counted from cysteine to phenylalanine, this CDR3 has 14 amino acids. Here the CDR3 DNA is all that survives: 42 bases in frame from base 1. V is clipped by 5 bases and J by 2 bases, and the sequence between their germline boundaries is 12 bases long. CDR1 and CDR2 were assigned from the germline V gene as SGHTA and FQGTGA. Libraries were constructed by the immunoSEQ multiplex PCR assay. TCRdb re-hosts the immuneACCESS table, in-frame sequences only. Its copies lack some clones; in the studies checked, an unresolved V gene accounts for under half of them, and the cause for the rest is not known. Recorded for this sample are around 68,000 clones; about 97% of them occurred a single time. The ten largest clones capture about 0.31% of the sample. Note on this clone: What this receptor recognizes is not known. No much larger clone is present one base from it, and per-base qualities are unavailable.

This chain joins TRBV7-3 to TRBJ1-1; TRBD1 might be the D gene, on 6 matching bases. The sequence came from a human donor in good health. The sequencing input was T cells isolated from PBMCs. Here is the DNA: TGTGCCAGCAGCCCCACAGGGATAAACACTGAAGCTTTCTTT. Translation gives CASSPTGINTEAFF.